A selection of T cell receptor beta chains follows, all from one sample in a study of PD-L1 blockade in urothelial cancer. The repertoire was sequenced with immunoSEQ multiplex PCR; TCRdb's copy has only in-frame clones and lacks some. The sample yields about 74,000 clones, roughly 88% seen once. The sample was PBMCs, taken around atezolizumab (anti-PD-L1) treatment. The source of these receptors is a man between 65 and 79 years old with urothelial cancer. CDR3s include the opening cysteine and the closing phenylalanine or tryptophan. Each record gives: J gene, clone size, V gene, D gene, CDR3 protein, CDR3 DNA. The D gene is left open where the match is weak. The size entry is marked missing in some rows and otherwise reads once, few, many or a size class.

TRBJ2-1	NA	TRBV27	TRBD2	CASSFWLAGASEQFF	TGTGCCAGCAGTTTTTGGCTAGCGGGAGCCAGTGAGCAGTTCTTC
TRBJ2-7	NA	TRBV19	TRBD2	CASSIEALAGHEQYF	TGTGCCAGTAGTATAGAGGCACTAGCGGGACACGAGCAGTACTTC
TRBJ2-2	NA	TRBV19	TRBD1	CASGPNTGGADTGELFF	TGTGCCAGCGGGCCGAATACAGGGGGCGCGGATACCGGGGAGCTGTTTTTT
TRBJ2-3	NA	TRBV9	TRBD1	CASSVRTGQDTQYF	TGTGCCAGCAGCGTTAGGACAGGGCAAGATACGCAGTATTTT
TRBJ2-1	NA	TRBV11-2	TRBD1	CASTEDRGINEQFF	TGTGCCAGCACCGAAGACAGGGGAATAAATGAGCAGTTCTTC
TRBJ2-7	NA	TRBV7-8	NA	CASSLDLVGSYEQYF	TGTGCCAGCAGCTTAGATCTAGTCGGGTCCTACGAGCAGTACTTC
TRBJ2-1	NA	TRBV9	TRBD2	CASSVSGGPYNEQFF	TGTGCCAGCAGCGTAAGCGGGGGACCCTACAATGAGCAGTTCTTC
TRBJ1-3	NA	TRBV5-1	NA	CASRREGSGNTIYF	TGCGCCAGCCGTAGGGAGGGCTCTGGAAACACCATATATTTT
TRBJ2-3	once	TRBV19	NA	CASSTKAGRTDTQYF	TGTGCCAGTAGTACCAAGGCGGGCCGCACAGATACGCAGTATTTT
TRBJ2-7	NA	TRBV28	TRBD2	CASSPVAGWYEQYF	TGTGCCAGCAGTCCCGTAGCGGGATGGTACGAGCAGTACTTC
TRBJ2-7	NA	TRBV7-9	TRBD2	CASSGASGLAGVREQYF	TGTGCCAGCAGCGGAGCCTCGGGACTAGCGGGAGTTCGGGAGCAGTACTTC
TRBJ2-7	NA	TRBV5-1	TRBD1	CASSADRGAYEQYF	TGCGCCAGCAGCGCGGACAGGGGGGCCTACGAGCAGTACTTC
TRBJ2-7	NA	TRBV27	TRBD1	CASSFGQGDEQYF	TGTGCCAGCAGTTTTGGACAGGGAGACGAGCAGTACTTC
TRBJ1-2	NA	TRBV19	TRBD1	CASNPDRNNYGYTF	TGTGCCAGTAACCCGGACAGGAATAACTATGGCTACACCTTC
TRBJ2-2	NA	TRBV14	NA	CASSLGRRATGELFF	TGTGCCAGCAGCCTGGGTCGGCGGGCCACCGGGGAGCTGTTTTTT
TRBJ2-7	NA	TRBV6-6	NA	CASGPGHSYEQYF	TGTGCCAGCGGACCGGGACATTCCTACGAGCAGTACTTC
TRBJ2-2	NA	TRBV10-3	NA	CAISERETSDTGELFF	TGTGCCATCAGTGAACGCGAGACTTCCGACACCGGGGAGCTGTTTTTT
TRBJ2-2	once	TRBV5-1	TRBD2	CASSSGTSGRTGELFF	TGCGCCAGCAGCTCCGGGACTAGCGGGAGAACCGGGGAGCTGTTTTTT
TRBJ2-7	once	TRBV23-1	NA	CASSLLWAGSFYEQYF	TGCGCCAGCAGTCTCTTATGGGCAGGGTCTTTCTACGAGCAGTACTTC
TRBJ1-1	few	TRBV6-5	NA	CASRKRGNTEAFF	TGTGCCAGCCGCAAACGGGGGAACACTGAAGCTTTCTTT
TRBJ2-7	NA	TRBV4-1	TRBD2	CASSQTATSRTYEQYF	TGCGCCAGCAGCCAAACCGCGACTAGCCGGACCTACGAGCAGTACTTC
TRBJ2-7	NA	TRBV5-1	TRBD2	CASSERTSGEQYF	TGCGCCAGCAGCGAACGGACTAGCGGTGAGCAGTACTTC
TRBJ1-3	once	TRBV2	TRBD1	CASSPGQVSGNTIYF	TGTGCCAGCAGTCCGGGACAGGTCTCTGGAAACACCATATATTTT
TRBJ1-1	once	TRBV27	TRBD1	CASGALGTGGEAFF	TGTGCCAGCGGCGCTCTCGGGACAGGGGGTGAAGCTTTCTTT
TRBJ1-2	NA	TRBV2	TRBD1	CASSGQGANYGYTF	TGTGCCAGCAGCGGACAGGGGGCAAATTATGGCTACACCTTC
TRBJ2-3	NA	TRBV7-3	TRBD2	CASSARGGSTDTQYF	TGTGCCAGCAGCGCCCGGGGGGGTAGCACAGATACGCAGTATTTT
TRBJ2-7	NA	TRBV5-4	TRBD1	CASSLGQGITYEQYF	TGTGCCAGCAGCTTGGGACAGGGGATTACCTACGAGCAGTACTTC
TRBJ1-1	NA	TRBV19	NA	CASMADKGSEAFF	TGTGCCAGTATGGCGGACAAGGGATCTGAAGCTTTCTTT
TRBJ1-1	NA	TRBV4-1	TRBD1	CASSLTGSNTEAFF	TGCGCCAGCAGCCTGACAGGGAGTAACACTGAAGCTTTCTTT
TRBJ1-2	NA	TRBV27	NA	CASSLTENYGYTF	TGTGCCAGCAGTTTAACAGAGAACTATGGCTACACCTTC
TRBJ2-7	once	TRBV5-1	TRBD1	CASSWKQGAYEQYF	TGCGCCAGCAGCTGGAAACAGGGGGCCTACGAGCAGTACTTC
TRBJ1-5	once	TRBV6-1	NA	CASIPGVGGNQPQHF	TGTGCCAGCATTCCAGGGGTAGGGGGCAATCAGCCCCAGCATTTT
TRBJ1-3	once	TRBV2	NA	CASTPNGGGRNTIYF	TGTGCCAGCACCCCAAATGGGGGGGGACGAAACACCATATATTTT
TRBJ1-2	NA	TRBV19	NA	CASSIDRSNYGYTF	TGTGCCAGTAGTATCGACAGGTCGAACTATGGCTACACCTTC
TRBJ2-2	once	TRBV5-6	TRBD1	CASSYRGATGELFF	TGTGCCAGCAGCTACAGGGGGGCCACCGGGGAGCTGTTTTTT
TRBJ2-3	NA	TRBV5-8	NA	CASSLTDTQYF	TGTGCCAGCAGCCTCACAGATACGCAGTATTTT
TRBJ1-1	NA	TRBV18	TRBD1	CASSPQGVRTEAFF	TGTGCCAGCTCACCTCAGGGGGTTAGGACTGAAGCTTTCTTT
TRBJ2-1	NA	TRBV7-3	TRBD2	CASSLGKREADYNEQFF	TGTGCCAGCAGCTTAGGGAAGCGGGAGGCAGATTACAATGAGCAGTTCTTC
TRBJ2-4	once	TRBV5-6	TRBD1	CAGPSPTGGNVKNIQYF	TGTGCCGGACCTTCCCCGACAGGGGGTAATGTCAAAAACATTCAGTACTTC
TRBJ2-6	NA	TRBV9	TRBD2	CASQPGLAGESLGANVLTF	TGTGCCAGCCAGCCGGGACTAGCGGGAGAGTCACTCGGGGCCAACGTCCTGACTTTC
TRBJ2-7	NA	TRBV29-1	TRBD1	CSVEGAAYEQYF	TGCAGCGTAGAGGGGGCGGCCTACGAGCAGTACTTC
TRBJ1-1	NA	TRBV5-1	NA	CASSSTSYLRAGAFF	TGCGCCAGCAGCTCAACTTCGTACCTCAGGGCCGGAGCTTTCTTT
TRBJ2-1	NA	TRBV5-6	TRBD1	CASSSGTGYHNEQFF	TGTGCCAGCAGCTCCGGGACAGGGTACCACAATGAGCAGTTCTTC
TRBJ2-7	NA	TRBV7-2	TRBD2	CASSPRLAGVPQTYEQYF	TGTGCCAGCAGCCCAAGGCTAGCGGGAGTTCCACAGACCTACGAGCAGTACTTC
TRBJ2-1	once	TRBV7-6	TRBD2	CASSPRLGLAGGRHYNEQFF	TGTGCCAGCAGCCCCCGCCTCGGACTAGCGGGAGGAAGACACTACAATGAGCAGTTCTTC
TRBJ2-2	NA	TRBV6-5	NA	CASRRQMTGELFF	TGTGCCAGCAGACGACAGATGACCGGGGAGCTGTTTTTT
TRBJ2-7	NA	TRBV30	TRBD1	CAWSMGQDPYEQYF	TGTGCCTGGAGTATGGGACAGGATCCCTACGAGCAGTACTTC
TRBJ2-1	NA	TRBV10-2	TRBD2	CASSEPLADGFF	TGCGCCAGCAGTGAACCACTAGCGGATGGGTTCTTC
TRBJ1-5	NA	TRBV30	NA	CAWSVGGDQPQHF	TGTGCCTGGAGTGTGGGAGGGGATCAGCCCCAGCATTTT
TRBJ1-5	NA	TRBV28	NA	CASSFQREGQPQHF	TGTGCCAGCAGTTTCCAGCGGGAGGGCCAGCCCCAGCATTTT
TRBJ2-5	NA	TRBV28	NA	CASSPRLVHKETQYF	TGTGCCAGCAGTCCGAGACTAGTTCATAAAGAGACCCAGTACTTC
TRBJ2-2	NA	TRBV5-1	TRBD2	CASSLEGAGASTGELFF	TGCGCCAGCAGCTTGGAAGGGGCGGGAGCGAGCACCGGGGAGCTGTTTTTT
TRBJ2-5	NA	TRBV7-6	TRBD1	CASSFPGGVSEETQYF	TGTGCCAGCAGCTTCCCAGGGGGAGTAAGTGAAGAGACCCAGTACTTC
TRBJ1-2	NA	TRBV9	TRBD1	CASSVGQGNYGYTF	TGTGCCAGCAGCGTAGGACAGGGGAACTATGGCTACACCTTC
TRBJ1-4	NA	TRBV5-1	NA	CASSLAAGSAANEKLFF	TGCGCCAGCAGCTTGGCCGCGGGGTCGGCGGCTAATGAAAAACTGTTTTTT
TRBJ2-5	NA	TRBV14	TRBD2	CASSHSAGRETQYF	TGTGCCAGCAGCCACTCAGCGGGAAGGGAGACCCAGTACTTC
TRBJ1-1	once	TRBV6-1	NA	CASSEAVGVNTEAFF	TGTGCCAGCAGTGAAGCGGTGGGAGTTAACACTGAAGCTTTCTTT
TRBJ2-7	once	TRBV7-3	NA	CASSPAPATRGEQYF	TGTGCCAGCAGCCCCGCCCCAGCGACACGAGGGGAGCAGTACTTC
TRBJ1-2	once	TRBV10-3	TRBD1	CAIGQGTVNYGYTF	TGTGCCATCGGACAGGGAACAGTAAACTATGGCTACACCTTC